Listed here are 5 T cell receptor beta chains from one sample, sequenced in a study of T-cell reconstitution after alpha-beta-depleted transplantation in children. Using unique molecular identifiers, the investigators prepared the TCRbeta library. TCRdb redid the calling of the PCR reads with MiXCR, one entry per CDR3 protein. The sample holds 440,000 or so distinct CDR3 sequences, 9.5% to 13% seen once. The sample here was PBMCs from the stem cell graft donor, taken from the stem cell graft. These receptors all come from a human donor who donated a stem cell graft to a child with acute myeloid leukemia.

This clonotype was seen many times. The genes are TRBV7-6 and TRBJ2-7, with D unresolved. This CDR3 is 13 amino acids long. Between the trimmed V and J ends, which lost 5 bases and 0 bases, there was a span of 8 bases. CDR1 and CDR2 from the germline V gene are SGHVS and FNYEAQ. The CDR3 region is CASSPHSSYEQYV. The CDR3 DNA reads TGTGCCAGCAGCCCCCACAGCTCCTACGAGCAGTACGTC.

The chain has TRBV20-1 and TRBJ1-6; D call uncertain. Trimming shortened V by 0 bases and J by 7 bases, and 4 bases separated the two germline ends. Germline V lookup: CDR1 DFQATT, CDR2 SNEGSKA (reference sequence). The CDR3 covers 12 residues. The CDR3 spells CSARDRNSPLHF. For the CDR3, the DNA is TGCAGTGCTAGAGACAGAAATTCACCCCTCCACTTT.

This clonotype was observed at least ten times. This chain's CDR3 is CASSVDIGSGYTF. CDR3 sequence (DNA): TGTGCCAGCAGCGTCGACATCGGGAGTGGCTACACCTTC. This chain connects TRBV7-8 to TRBJ1-2; D ambiguous. CDR3 length: 13 amino acids. CDR1 SGHVS and CDR2 FQNEAQ come from the germline V gene. The V gene lost 5 bases and the J gene lost 7 bases, with 14 bases spanning the gap. The full variable domain, in which reference TRBV7-8 and TRBJ1-2 provide the parts outside the CDR3, is GAGVSQSPRYKVAKRGQDVALRCDPISGHVSLFWYQQALGQGPEFLTYFQNEAQLDKSGLPSDRFFAERPEGSVSTLKIQRTQQEDSAVYLCASSVDIGSGYTFGSGTRLTVV.

This clonotype was counted a few times. V is TRBV3-1 and J is TRBJ1-3, with D possibly being TRBD1 (5 bases). V dropped 3 bases and J dropped 3 bases, with 9 bases sitting between them. Germline CDR1 and CDR2: LGHDT and YNNKEL (reference sequence). The CDR3 runs 14 residues. The CDR3 coding sequence is TGTGCCAGCAGCCAGGGGACTGATGGAAACACCATATATTTT. This gives the protein CASSQGTDGNTIYF.

This clonotype was observed at least ten times. This chain links TRBV9 with TRBJ2-1, with D perhaps TRBD2 (5 bases). V was shortened by 0 bases and J by 4 bases, with 14 bases between the two germline ends. Germline CDR1 reads SGDLS; CDR2 reads YYNGEE. This CDR3 region has 16 residues. Here the CDR3 DNA reads TGTGCCAGCAGCGTAGATTCGGTAGCGTCATACAATGAGCAGTTCTTC. It encodes CASSVDSVASYNEQFF.